This T cell receptor (beta chain) comes out of a study of a mutant IDH1 vaccine in newly diagnosed glioma. Whole-study context: Patients received vaccination from 4-6 weeks after radiotherapy alone, or with temozolomide cycles. Week 35 brought visit V12, which was followed by visit V13 at week 47. Study-level points and caveats: Across multiple MHC alleles, roughly 93% of patients had vaccine-induced responses.

Germline V lookup: CDR1 MNHEY, CDR2 SMNVEV (reference sequence). Between the trimmed V and J ends, which lost 7 bases and 2 bases, there was a span of 9 bases. The CDR3 extends over 13 amino acids. Indicated time point: week 47, end of study. Doses comprised 300 ug of mutant IDH1 20-mer peptide each, plus topical imiquimod. This table comes from immunoSEQ multiplex PCR, and its TCRdb copy is limited to in-frame clones, with some not included. The profile shows some 40,000 clones, 75% of them singletons. As regards this clone: Its specificity is not known.

The receptor was derived from a middle-aged man with glioma. V usage is TRBV27 and J usage is TRBJ2-1, with a possible D match to TRBD1 (5 bases). The sequencing here drew on PBMCs, taken from a glioma patient whose treatment included an IDH1 peptide vaccine. The CDR3 loop reads CASKGPTYNEQFF. CDR3 DNA: TGTGCCAGCAAGGGGCCTACCTACAATGAGCAGTTCTTC.